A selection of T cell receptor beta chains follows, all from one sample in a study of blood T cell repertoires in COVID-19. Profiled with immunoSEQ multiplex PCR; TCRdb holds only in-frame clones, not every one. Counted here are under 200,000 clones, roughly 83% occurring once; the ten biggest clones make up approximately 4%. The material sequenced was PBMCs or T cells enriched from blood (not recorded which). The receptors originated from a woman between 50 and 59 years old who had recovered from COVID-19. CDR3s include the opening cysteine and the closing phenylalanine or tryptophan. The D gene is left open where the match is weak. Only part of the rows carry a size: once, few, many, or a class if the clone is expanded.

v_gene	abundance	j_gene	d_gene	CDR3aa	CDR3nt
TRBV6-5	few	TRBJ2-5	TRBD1	CASSSGTGGRETQYF	TGTGCCAGCAGTTCCGGGACAGGGGGCCGGGAGACCCAGTACTTC
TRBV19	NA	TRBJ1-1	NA	CASSIKVSARGTEAFF	TGTGCCAGTAGTATTAAGGTGTCCGCCCGGGGCACTGAAGCTTTCTTT
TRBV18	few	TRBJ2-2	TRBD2	CASSLRLAGPTGELFF	TGTGCCAGCTCACTAAGACTAGCGGGACCCACCGGGGAGCTGTTTTTT
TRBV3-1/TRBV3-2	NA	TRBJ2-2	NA	CASSQGTIGELFF	TGTGCCAGCAGCCAAGGGACTATCGGGGAGCTGTTTTTT
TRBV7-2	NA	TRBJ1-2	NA	CASSQLSRGYGYTF	TGTGCCAGCAGCCAGTTGTCCAGGGGCTATGGCTACACCTTC
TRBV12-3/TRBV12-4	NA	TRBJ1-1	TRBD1	CASSSTGAVEAFF	TGTGCCAGCAGTTCTACAGGGGCGGTTGAAGCTTTCTTT
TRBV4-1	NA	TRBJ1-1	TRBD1	CASSQLGTGGTEAFF	TGCGCCAGCAGCCAATTAGGGACAGGGGGCACTGAAGCTTTCTTT
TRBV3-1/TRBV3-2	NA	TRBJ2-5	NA	CASSLVGSGQETQYF	TGTGCCAGCAGCCTGGTGGGTAGCGGTCAAGAGACCCAGTACTTC
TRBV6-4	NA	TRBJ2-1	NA	CASRSGNEQFF	TGTGCCAGCCGAAGCGGCAATGAGCAGTTCTTC
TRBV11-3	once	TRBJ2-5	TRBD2	CASSLGRGAYQETQYF	TGTGCCAGCAGCTTAGGGCGGGGGGCGTACCAAGAGACCCAGTACTTC
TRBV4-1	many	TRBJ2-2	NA	CASSQDLTIPRELFF	TGCGCCAGCAGCCAAGATCTAACTATCCCCCGGGAGCTGTTTTTT
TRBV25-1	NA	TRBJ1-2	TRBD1	CASSEGTGGNYGYTF	TGTGCCAGCAGTGAGGGGACAGGGGGCAACTATGGCTACACCTTC
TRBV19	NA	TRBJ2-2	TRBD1	CASSFDRVLTGELFF	TGTGCCAGTAGTTTCGACAGGGTATTAACCGGGGAGCTGTTTTTT
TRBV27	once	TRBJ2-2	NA	CASSFELATGELFF	TGTGCCAGCAGTTTTGAGTTAGCCACCGGGGAGCTGTTTTTT
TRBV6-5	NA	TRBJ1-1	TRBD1	CASRGDRGNTEAFF	TGTGCCAGCAGGGGAGACAGGGGTAACACTGAAGCTTTCTTT
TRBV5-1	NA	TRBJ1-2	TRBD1	CASGPQGAVGYTF	TGCGCCAGCGGCCCACAGGGGGCGGTTGGCTACACCTTC
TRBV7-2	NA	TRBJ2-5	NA	CASSPRRGQETQYF	TGTGCCAGCAGCCCCCGCCGAGGCCAAGAGACCCAGTACTTC
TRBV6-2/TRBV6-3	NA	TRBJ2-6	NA	CASSYTGDSLYGANVLTF	TGTGCCAGCAGTTACACAGGGGACTCTTTATATGGGGCCAACGTCCTGACTTTC
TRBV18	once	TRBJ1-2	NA	CASSTGQSNYGYTF	TGTGCCAGCTCAACCGGACAGAGTAACTATGGCTACACCTTC
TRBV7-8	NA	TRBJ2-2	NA	CASSPGRGGRSTGELFF	TGTGCCAGCAGCCCGGGGCGTGGGGGCCGTAGCACCGGGGAGCTGTTTTTT
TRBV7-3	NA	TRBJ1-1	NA	CASSSYLQGEAFF	TGTGCCAGCAGCTCGTACCTCCAGGGGGAAGCTTTCTTT
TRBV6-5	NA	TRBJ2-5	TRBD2	CASSYAGGQETQYF	TGTGCCAGCAGTTACGCGGGGGGCCAAGAGACCCAGTACTTC
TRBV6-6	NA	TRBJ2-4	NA	CASRSQGNIQYF	TGTGCCAGCAGAAGCCAGGGGAACATTCAGTACTTC
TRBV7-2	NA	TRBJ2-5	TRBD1	CASSIPDRPETQYF	TGTGCCAGCAGCATACCGGACAGGCCAGAGACCCAGTACTTC
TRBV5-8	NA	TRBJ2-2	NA	CASSLALGVGTGELFF	TGTGCCAGCAGCTTGGCCCTCGGGGTCGGCACCGGGGAGCTGTTTTTT
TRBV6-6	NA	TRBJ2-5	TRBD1	CASRPGTGGQETQYF	TGTGCCAGCAGGCCCGGGACAGGGGGGCAAGAGACCCAGTACTTC
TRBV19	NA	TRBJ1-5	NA	CATAVVPPSNQPQHF	TGTGCCACGGCGGTGGTCCCCCCTAGCAATCAGCCCCAGCATTTT
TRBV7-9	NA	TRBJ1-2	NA	CASSEKTFTNYGYTF	TGTGCCAGCAGCGAAAAGACATTCACTAACTATGGCTACACCTTC
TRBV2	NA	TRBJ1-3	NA	CASSGRDGTIYF	TGTGCCAGCAGTGGGAGGGACGGGACCATATATTTT
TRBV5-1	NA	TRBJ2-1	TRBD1	CASSLEGGGFNEQFF	TGCGCCAGCAGCTTGGAAGGGGGCGGTTTCAATGAGCAGTTCTTC
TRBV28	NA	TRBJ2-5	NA	CASRGTGSETQYF	TGTGCCAGCAGGGGCACAGGGTCCGAGACCCAGTACTTC
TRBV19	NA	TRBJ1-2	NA	CASWGREGGYTF	TGTGCCAGTTGGGGGAGGGAAGGCGGCTACACCTTC
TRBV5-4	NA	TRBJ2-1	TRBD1	CASSPQPGQGGGEQFF	TGTGCCAGCAGCCCGCAACCGGGACAGGGGGGAGGGGAGCAGTTCTTC
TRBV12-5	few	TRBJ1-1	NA	CASASGGLGTEAFF	TGTGCTAGTGCCTCGGGGGGGCTGGGCACTGAAGCTTTCTTT
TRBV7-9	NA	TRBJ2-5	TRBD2	CASSLLPAGAYQETQYF	TGTGCCAGCAGCTTACTTCCAGCGGGAGCGTACCAAGAGACCCAGTACTTC
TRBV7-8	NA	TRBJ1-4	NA	CASSLVTIANEKLFF	TGTGCCAGCAGCTTAGTTACCATCGCGAATGAAAAACTGTTTTTT
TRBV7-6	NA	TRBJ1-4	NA	CASSLVPGGPGVKEKLFF	TGTGCCAGCAGCTTAGTCCCCGGGGGGCCAGGAGTAAAGGAAAAACTGTTTTTT
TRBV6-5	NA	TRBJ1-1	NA	CASSYSRSGDTEAFF	TGTGCCAGCAGTTACTCCCGGAGCGGGGACACTGAAGCTTTCTTT
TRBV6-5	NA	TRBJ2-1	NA	CASSPLNRGEQFF	TGTGCCAGCAGCCCCTTGAACCGGGGGGAGCAGTTCTTC
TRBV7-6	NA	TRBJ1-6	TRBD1	CASSSRTGRNNSPLHF	TGTGCCAGCAGCTCGAGGACAGGGAGGAATAATTCACCCCTCCACTTT
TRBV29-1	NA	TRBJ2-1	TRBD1	CSPWGGGQGLYNEQFF	TGCAGCCCGTGGGGCGGCGGACAGGGCCTTTACAATGAGCAGTTCTTC
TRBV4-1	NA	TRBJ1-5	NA	CASSRTTSNQPQHF	TGCGCCAGCAGCCGGACAACCAGCAATCAGCCCCAGCATTTT
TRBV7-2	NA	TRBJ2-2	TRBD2	CASSLVGTSGGAAGELFF	TGTGCCAGCAGCTTAGTTGGGACTAGCGGGGGGGCAGCCGGGGAGCTGTTTTTT
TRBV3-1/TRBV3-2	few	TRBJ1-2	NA	CASSSLYGYTF	TGTGCCAGCAGCTCCCTCTATGGCTACACCTTC
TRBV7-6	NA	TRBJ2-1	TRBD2	CASSGESLAGGHEQFF	TGTGCCAGCAGCGGGGAGAGCCTAGCGGGGGGGCACGAGCAGTTCTTC
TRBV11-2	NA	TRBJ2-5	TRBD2	CASSLRAGGTETQYF	TGTGCCAGCAGCTTAAGGGCGGGAGGGACTGAGACCCAGTACTTC
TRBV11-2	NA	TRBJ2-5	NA	CASSLGRETQYF	TGTGCCAGCAGCTTAGGGAGGGAGACCCAGTACTTC
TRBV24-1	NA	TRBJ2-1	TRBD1	CATSDRQGLSGNEQFF	TGTGCCACCAGTGATCGACAGGGGTTAAGTGGCAATGAGCAGTTCTTC
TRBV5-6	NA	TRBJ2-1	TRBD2	CASSLEVAGVNEQFF	TGTGCCAGCAGCTTGGAGGTAGCGGGGGTAAATGAGCAGTTCTTC
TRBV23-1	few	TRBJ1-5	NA	CASNDQGSNQPQHF	TGCGCCAGCAACGATCAGGGCAGCAATCAGCCCCAGCATTTT
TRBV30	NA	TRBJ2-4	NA	CAWSVENIQYF	TGTGCCTGGAGCGTAGAAAACATTCAGTACTTC
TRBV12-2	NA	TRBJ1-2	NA	CASRLVAGSCGYTF	TGTGCAAGTCGCTTAGTAGCAGGGTCCTGCGGCTACACCTTC
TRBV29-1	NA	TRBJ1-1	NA	CSVELVTGGNTEAFF	TGCAGCGTTGAGTTGGTGACAGGAGGGAACACTGAAGCTTTCTTT
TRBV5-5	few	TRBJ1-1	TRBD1	CASTHRDRGSTEAFF	TGTGCCAGCACCCACCGGGACAGGGGCTCCACTGAAGCTTTCTTT
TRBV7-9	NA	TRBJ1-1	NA	CASSPEAEAFF	TGTGCCAGCAGCCCGGAGGCTGAAGCTTTCTTT
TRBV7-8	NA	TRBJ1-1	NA	CASSLIRGINTEAFF	TGTGCCAGCAGCTTAATCCGGGGGATTAACACTGAAGCTTTCTTT
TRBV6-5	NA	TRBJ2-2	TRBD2	CASRGLAGNTGELFF	TGTGCCAGCAGGGGACTAGCGGGTAACACCGGGGAGCTGTTTTTT
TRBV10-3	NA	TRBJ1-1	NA	CAISGSLEKAFF	TGTGCCATCAGTGGGTCTCTAGAAAAAGCTTTCTTT
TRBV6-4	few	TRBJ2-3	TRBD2	CASSGLAGGDTDTQYF	TGTGCCAGCAGTGGGCTAGCGGGGGGCGACACAGATACGCAGTATTTT